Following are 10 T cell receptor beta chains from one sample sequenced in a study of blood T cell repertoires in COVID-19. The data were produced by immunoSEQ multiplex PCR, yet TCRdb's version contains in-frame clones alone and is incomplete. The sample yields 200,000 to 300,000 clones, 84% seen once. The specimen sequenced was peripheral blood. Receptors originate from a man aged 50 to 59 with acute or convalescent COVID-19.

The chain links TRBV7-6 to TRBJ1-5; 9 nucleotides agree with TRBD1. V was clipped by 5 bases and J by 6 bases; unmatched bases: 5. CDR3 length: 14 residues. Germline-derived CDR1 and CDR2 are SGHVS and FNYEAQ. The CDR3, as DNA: TGTGCCAGCAGCGCACAGGGGGCACGTCAGCCCCAGCATTTT. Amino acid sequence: CASSAQGARQPQHF.

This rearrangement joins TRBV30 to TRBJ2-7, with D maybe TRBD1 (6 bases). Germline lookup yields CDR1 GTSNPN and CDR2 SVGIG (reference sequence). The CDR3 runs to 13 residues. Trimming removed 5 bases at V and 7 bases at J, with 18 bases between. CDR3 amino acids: CAWHNSGAREQYF. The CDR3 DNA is TGTGCCTGGCACAATTCAGGGGCACGGGAGCAGTACTTC.

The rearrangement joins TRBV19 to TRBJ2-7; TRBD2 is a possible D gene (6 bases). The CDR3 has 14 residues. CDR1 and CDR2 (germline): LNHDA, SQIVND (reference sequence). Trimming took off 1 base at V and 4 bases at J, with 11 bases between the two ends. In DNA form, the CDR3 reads TGTGCCAGTAGTATAGGCGGGACGGAGTACGAGCAGTACTTC. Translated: CASSIGGTEYEQYF.

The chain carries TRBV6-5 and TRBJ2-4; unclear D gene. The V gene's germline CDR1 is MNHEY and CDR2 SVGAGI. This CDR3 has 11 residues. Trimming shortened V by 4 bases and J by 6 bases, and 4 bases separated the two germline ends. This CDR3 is CASSSLNIQYF. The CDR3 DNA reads TGTGCCAGCAGTTCGTTAAACATTCAGTACTTC.

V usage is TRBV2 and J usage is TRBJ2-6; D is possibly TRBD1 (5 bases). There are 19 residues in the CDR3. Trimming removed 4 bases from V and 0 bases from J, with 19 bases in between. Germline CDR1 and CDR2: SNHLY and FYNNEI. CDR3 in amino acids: CASSGQFPINRSGANVLTF. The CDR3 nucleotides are TGTGCCAGCAGTGGACAGTTTCCGATTAACCGCTCTGGGGCCAACGTCCTGACTTTC.

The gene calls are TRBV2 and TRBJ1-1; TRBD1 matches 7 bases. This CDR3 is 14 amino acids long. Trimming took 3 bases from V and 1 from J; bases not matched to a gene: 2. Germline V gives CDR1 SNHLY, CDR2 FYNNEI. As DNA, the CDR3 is TGTGCCAGCAGTGATGACAGGGCGAACACTGAAGCTTTCTTT. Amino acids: CASSDDRANTEAFF.

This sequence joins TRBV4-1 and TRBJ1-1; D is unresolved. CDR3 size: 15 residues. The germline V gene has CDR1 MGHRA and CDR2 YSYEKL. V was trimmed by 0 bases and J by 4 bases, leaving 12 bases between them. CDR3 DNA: TGCGCCAGCAGCCAAGATATGGTACAGTCCACTGAAGCTTTCTTT. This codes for CASSQDMVQSTEAFF.

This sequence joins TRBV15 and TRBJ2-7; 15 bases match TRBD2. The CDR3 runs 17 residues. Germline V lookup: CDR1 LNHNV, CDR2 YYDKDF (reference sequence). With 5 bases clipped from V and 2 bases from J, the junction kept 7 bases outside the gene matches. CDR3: CATSGGLAGGPAYEQYF. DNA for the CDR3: TGTGCCACCAGCGGCGGACTAGCGGGAGGGCCGGCCTACGAGCAGTACTTC.

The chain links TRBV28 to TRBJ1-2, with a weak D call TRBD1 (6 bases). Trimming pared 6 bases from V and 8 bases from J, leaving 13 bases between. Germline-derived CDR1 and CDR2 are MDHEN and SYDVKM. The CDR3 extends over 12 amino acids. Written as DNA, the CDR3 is TGTGCCAGCAGCCCGGGACAACCAGGCTACACCTTC. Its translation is CASSPGQPGYTF.

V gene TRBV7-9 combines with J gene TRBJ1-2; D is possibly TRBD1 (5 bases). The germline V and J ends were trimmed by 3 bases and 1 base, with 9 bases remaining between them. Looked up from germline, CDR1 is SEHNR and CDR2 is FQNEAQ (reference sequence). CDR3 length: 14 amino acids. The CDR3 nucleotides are TGTGCCAGCAGCTTTCGGGGGGATAACTATGGCTACACCTTC. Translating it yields CASSFRGDNYGYTF.